Following are 14 T cell receptor beta chains from one sample sequenced in a study of blood T cell repertoires in COVID-19. Data came from immunoSEQ multiplex PCR; TCRdb stores just in-frame clones and leaves some out. The table shows around 330,000 clones, with roughly 90% occurring only once. The sequenced sample was peripheral blood. Every receptor here comes from a woman in her forties or fifties with active or convalescent COVID-19.

As for this clone: The junction differs from germline at one of its ends, possibly a read error. The J gene is TRBJ2-4, the V gene TRBV5-5, with D possibly TRBD2 on 5 matching bases. The CDR3 loop spans 11 amino acids. The V gene's germline CDR1 is SGHKS and CDR2 YYEKEE (reference sequence). The CDR3 DNA sequence: TGTGCCAGCAGCTTTTTAGGGAGTGAGAACTTC. Protein product: CASSFLGSENF.

This chain links TRBV6-4 with TRBJ2-2, with D perhaps TRBD2 (5 bases). Germline V gene sequence: CDR1 MRHNA, CDR2 SNTAGT. V was clipped by 2 bases and J by 13 bases, with 11 bases between them. The CDR3 sequence is 12 residues long. DNA of the CDR3: TGTGCCAGCAGTGACACCCGGGGAGTGCTGTTTTTT. It yields the protein CASSDTRGVLFF.

This clone was seen a single time. The chain carries TRBV27 and TRBJ2-7, with 15 bases fitting TRBD2. The trim removed 6 bases at V and 4 bases at J, leaving 1 base unmatched. Germline loops: CDR1 MNHEY, CDR2 SMNVEV (reference sequence). The CDR3 runs to 14 residues. CDR3 nucleotide sequence: TGTGCCAGCAGGGGGACTAGCGGGAGGTACGAGCAGTACTTC. Translated, it gives CASRGTSGRYEQYF.

In regard to this clone: The same CDR3 arises from other DNA sequences in this sample as well. The chain carries TRBV5-6 and TRBJ1-1; no clear D. The V gene lost 1 base and the J gene lost 1 base, with 5 bases spanning the gap. There are 13 residues in the CDR3. The germline CDR1 and CDR2 sequences are SGHDT and YYEEEE. The chain's CDR3 is CASSLTGNTEAFF. The CDR3 DNA reads as TGTGCCAGCAGCTTGACGGGGAACACTGAAGCTTTCTTT.

The chain combines TRBV9 with TRBJ2-5, with 11 bases fitting TRBD2. Germline CDR1 is SGDLS and CDR2 is YYNGEE. J lost 3 bases, V lost 3 bases, and 16 bases had no gene match. The CDR3 sequence is 19 residues long. The CDR3 reads CASSATPGLAEATKETQYF. The DNA for the CDR3 is TGTGCCAGCAGCGCAACTCCGGGACTAGCGGAGGCAACGAAAGAGACCCAGTACTTC.

This clone came up once. This sequence joins TRBV19 and TRBJ2-7; 8 bases align to TRBD2. Germline V gene data show CDR1 as LNHDA and CDR2 as SQIVND (reference sequence). The trim removed 5 bases at V and 5 bases at J, leaving 5 bases unmatched. This CDR3 has 13 amino acids. This CDR3 reads CASSSRTSNEQYF. The CDR3 DNA follows: TGTGCCAGTAGTTCGCGGACTAGCAACGAGCAGTACTTC.

This clone was recorded only once. V and J are TRBV11-3 and TRBJ2-7, with a possible D match to TRBD1 (7 bases). The CDR3 runs to 18 residues. Germline CDR1 SGHNT, CDR2 YENEEA. V was clipped by 2 bases and J by 3 bases, with 23 bases between them. CDR3 bases: TGTGCCAGCAGCTTAAGAACCGATGCGGGACAGACTTACTACGAGCAGTACTTC. Encoded protein: CASSLRTDAGQTYYEQYF.

CDR3 sequence: CASSLGVVTGELFF. The CDR3 DNA is TGTGCCAGCAGCCTCGGGGTTGTCACCGGGGAGCTGTTTTTT. V and J are TRBV9 and TRBJ2-2; TRBD2 might be the D (5 bases). The germline V gene encodes CDR1 SGDLS and CDR2 YYNGEE. The CDR3 totals 14 residues. Trimming shortened V by 4 bases and J by 4 bases, and 11 bases separated the two germline ends.

V usage is TRBV5-4 and J usage is TRBJ2-5; a possible D gene is TRBD2 (5 bases). The CDR3 is made up of 14 amino acids. Germline CDR1 is SGHNT and CDR2 is YYREEE (reference sequence). Trimming cost V 4 bases and J 4 bases, with 14 bases left between them. This CDR3 is CASSRTEGGETQYF. The DNA of the CDR3 is TGTGCCAGCAGCCGGACTGAGGGCGGAGAGACCCAGTACTTC.

V and J are TRBV5-1 and TRBJ2-7; 7 nucleotides match TRBD1. Trimming took 2 bases from V and 3 from J; bases not matched to a gene: 11. The CDR3 covers 16 residues. The V gene's germline CDR1 is SGHRS and CDR2 YFSETQ. CDR3 sequence (DNA): TGCGCCAGCAGCTTAGTTCCGGGACAGATGAACTACGAGCAGTACTTC. Its translation: CASSLVPGQMNYEQYF.

The rearrangement uses TRBV24-1 and TRBJ2-2, with TRBD2 identical over 10 bases. Germline loops: CDR1 KGHDR, CDR2 SFDVKD. The CDR3 is 17 amino acids. Unmatched junction bases numbered 2, after V lost 1 base and J lost 1 base. CDR3 amino acids: CATSDLRTSGNTGELFF. In nucleotides, the CDR3 is TGTGCCACCAGTGATTTAAGGACTAGCGGGAACACCGGGGAGCTGTTTTTT.

The rearrangement uses TRBV15 and TRBJ1-2, with a weak D call TRBD1 (6 bases). Germline V gene sequence: CDR1 LNHNV, CDR2 YYDKDF (reference sequence). This CDR3 region has 13 residues. The germline V and J ends were trimmed by 1 base and 4 bases, with 7 bases remaining between them. In DNA, the CDR3 is TGTGCCACCAGCAGAGGAGGGGGCTATGGCTACACCTTC. Translated: CATSRGGGYGYTF.

The chain is built from TRBV6-5 and TRBJ1-2, with D possibly matching TRBD1 (6 bases). The CDR3 totals 15 residues. Germline CDR1 is MNHEY and CDR2 is SVGAGI. Trimming cost V 7 bases and J 7 bases, with 22 bases left between them. This chain's CDR3 is CASTWGMGRGSGYTF. The CDR3 DNA reads TGTGCCAGCACGTGGGGCATGGGTAGGGGGTCTGGCTACACCTTC.

This clone was seen a few times. CDR3 residues: CASSLDSGSSYEQYF. The CDR3 DNA reads as TGCGCCAGCAGCTTGGACAGCGGCTCATCCTACGAGCAGTACTTC. V usage is TRBV5-1 and J usage is TRBJ2-7; TRBD2 is a possible D gene (5 bases). V lost 0 bases and J 1 base, leaving 11 bases between the germline ends. The CDR3 sequence is 15 residues long. Germline V gene lookup returns CDR1 SGHRS and CDR2 YFSETQ.